The next 14 T cell receptor beta chains were all read from a single sample in a study of T cells in Graves' hyperthyroidism and ophthalmopathy. RNA transcripts gave rise to amplified TCR beta CDR3 regions. Primed by the HTBI set, a first-round RT-PCR was run on the TCR CDR3. TCRdb redid the calling of the multiplex PCR reads with MiXCR, one entry per CDR3 protein. The table has about 290,000 distinct CDR3 sequences, 15% seen once. The sequenced sample consisted of blood. These TCRs come from a woman between 45 and 60 years old with Graves' hyperthyroidism that later progressed to Graves' ophthalmopathy.

This clonotype was detected many times. The CDR3 DNA follows: TGTGCCAGCAGCTTAGTGTGGGAGAATGAGCAGTTCTTC. Translating gives CASSLVWENEQFF. The J gene is TRBJ2-1, the V gene TRBV7-2, with D possibly matching TRBD2 (5 bases). This CDR3 region has 13 residues. With 1 base removed from V and 7 bases from J, the gap between germline ends came to 8 bases. Germline lookup yields CDR1 SGHTA and CDR2 FQGNSA.

This clonotype has at least ten counts. This chain connects TRBV7-2 to TRBJ1-5; maybe TRBD1 (5 bases). The V gene's germline CDR1 is SGHTA and CDR2 FQGNSA. Trimming took off 2 bases at V and 7 bases at J, with 9 bases between the two ends. This CDR3 region has 13 residues. The CDR3 DNA sequence: TGTGCCAGCAGCTTACACCAGGGCCAGCCCCAGCATTTT. Amino acids: CASSLHQGQPQHF.

This clonotype showed up many times. One junction end does not reproduce the germline sequence, and a read error may be involved. J is TRBJ2-3 and V is TRBV7-7; D unresolved. Germline CDR1 and CDR2: SSHAT and FNYEAQ (reference sequence). This CDR3 is built from 14 residues. The DNA of the CDR3 is TGTGCTAGCAGCTTAAATGGGCTGGCAGATACGCAGTATTTT. This gives the protein CASSLNGLADTQYF.

This clonotype has just a few counts. A much larger clone sits a single nucleotide away, making a read error possible. CDR3 sequence: CASSLDGTSYEQYF. CDR3 nucleotides: TGTGCCAGCAGCTTGGACGGGACTTCCTACGAGCAGTACTTC. The chain joins TRBV5-4 to TRBJ2-7; possibly TRBD2 for D (6 bases). From germline, CDR1 is SGHNT and CDR2 YYREEE (reference sequence). The CDR3 sequence is 14 residues long. V gave up 0 bases and J gave up 1 base, with 8 bases separating them.

In its sample, this clonotype was seen many times. The genes are TRBV18 and TRBJ2-1; maybe TRBD2 (6 bases). This CDR3 contains 19 residues. Trimming left V 3 bases short and J 0 bases short, with 21 bases between. CDR1 and CDR2 (germline): KGHSH, LQKENI. CDR3 residues: CASSPLAPGLLSSYNEQFF. DNA for the CDR3: TGTGCCAGCTCACCCCTCGCCCCGGGACTCCTAAGCTCCTACAATGAGCAGTTCTTC. The full variable domain, completed using reference TRBV18 and TRBJ2-1, is NAGVMQNPRHLVRRRGQEARLRCSPMKGHSHVYWYRQLPEEGLKFMVYLQKENIIDESGMPKERFSAEFPKEGPSILRIQQVVRGDSAAYFCASSPLAPGLLSSYNEQFFGPGTRLTVL.

Ten or more counts support this clonotype. This chain uses TRBV13 with TRBJ2-1; 9 bases align to TRBD2. Germline V gene sequence: CDR1 PRHDT, CDR2 FYEKMQ (reference sequence). This CDR3 region has 17 residues. The junction had 14 bases not matched to a gene; V was cut back by 5 bases and J by 6 bases. In DNA, the CDR3 is TGTGCCAGCAGCCCCACTCGCGGGAGGGCCAGAGCCAATGAGCAGTTCTTC. It encodes CASSPTRGRARANEQFF.

Regarding this clonotype: A much larger clone differs by one base, so this may be a read error. This chain uses TRBV27 with TRBJ1-4; D gene uncertain. From germline, CDR1 is MNHEY and CDR2 SMNVEV (reference sequence). Trimming shortened V by 5 bases and J by 5 bases, and 9 bases separated the two germline ends. There are 13 residues in the CDR3. The CDR3 DNA reads as TGTGCCAGCAGTGTTGGTGGGAATGAAAAACTGTTTTTT. Translated: CASSVGGNEKLFF.

This clonotype was seen many times. The V call is TRBV5-1, the J call TRBJ2-7, with D perhaps TRBD1 (6 bases). Trimming took off 8 bases at V and 2 bases at J, with 23 bases between the two ends. The V gene's germline CDR1 is SGHRS and CDR2 YFSETQ. The CDR3 sequence is 16 residues long. The CDR3 here is CARRNHRQGKAYEQYF. DNA of the CDR3: TGCGCCAGGAGAAACCATCGGCAGGGGAAGGCCTACGAGCAGTACTTC. Drawing the rest from reference TRBV5-1 and TRBJ2-7, the complete variable domain is KAGVTQTPRYLIKTRGQQVTLSCSPISGHRSVSWYQQTPGQGLQFLFEYFSETQRNKGNFPGRFSGRQFSNSRSEMNVSTLELGDSALYLCARRNHRQGKAYEQYFGPGTRLTVT.

At least ten counts were recorded for this clonotype. CDR3 protein: CASSPQTSLSNEQFF. As DNA, the CDR3 is TGTGCCAGCAGTCCCCAGACTAGCCTTAGTAATGAGCAGTTCTTC. The chain is built from TRBV12-3 or TRBV12-4 and TRBJ2-1; TRBD2 aligns across 7 bases. V lost 5 bases, J lost 7 bases, and 11 bases stayed unmatched. The CDR3 runs to 15 residues.

This clonotype turned up a few times. The CDR3: CAVQGRGAGELFF. Written as DNA, the CDR3 is TGTGCCGTACAGGGAAGGGGCGCCGGGGAGCTGTTTTTT. The genes are TRBV25-1 and TRBJ2-2, with D maybe TRBD1 (6 bases). CDR1 is MGHDK and CDR2 is SYGVNS in the germline V gene. This CDR3 has 13 residues. The V and J ends lost 11 bases and 6 bases respectively, with 16 bases between them.

This clonotype was counted ten times or more. V and J are TRBV11-2 and TRBJ2-1, with a tentative D call TRBD1 (5 bases). V was pared by 5 bases and J by 10 bases, with 21 bases between. The CDR3 covers 15 residues. Germline V CDR1 and CDR2: SGHAT, FQNNGV. CDR3 residues: CASSPTRRRDREQFF. DNA for the CDR3: TGTGCCAGCAGCCCCACCAGGCGCAGGGATAGGGAGCAGTTCTTC.

This clonotype showed up many times. The chain couples TRBV20-1 to TRBJ2-7, with D perhaps TRBD2 (6 bases). V was trimmed by 1 base and J by 0 bases, leaving 13 bases between them. The CDR3 contains 15 residues. Germline CDR1 is DFQATT and CDR2 is SNEGSKA (reference sequence). The CDR3 bases are TGCAGTGCTAGAGCGCCGGGACTCGACTCCTACGAGCAGTACTTC. Protein product: CSARAPGLDSYEQYF.

This clonotype has ten or more counts. CDR3 nucleotide sequence: TGTGCTAGTGGTTTCGGCCCGAAAAAGGAGCAGTACTTC. Translation: CASGFGPKKEQYF. V usage is TRBV12-5 and J usage is TRBJ2-7; D is unclear. CDR1 is LGHNT and CDR2 is FRNRAP in the germline V gene. The CDR3 sequence is 13 residues long. The V end lost 3 bases, the J end lost 7 bases, and 13 bases lay between the germline ends.

This clonotype appeared many times. J is TRBJ2-3 and V is TRBV18; the D gene is possibly TRBD2 (6 bases). The CDR3 covers 15 residues. Germline assignment: CDR1 KGHSH and CDR2 LQKENI. V was trimmed by 4 bases and J by 3 bases, leaving 14 bases between them. The CDR3 region has the DNA TGTGCCAGCTCACTCCGGGACTCTCTTACAGATACGCAGTATTTT. Amino acid sequence: CASSLRDSLTDTQYF.